The entry that follows covers one TCR beta chain sequence. Antigen specificity is unknown. PBMCs were cryopreserved, and 1.5 to 2 micrograms of genomic DNA from them went into TCR beta libraries. The sample belongs to a study of cytotoxic CD8 clonotypes in ibrutinib-treated CLL. The CDR3 covers 20 residues. V shed 1 base, J shed 2 bases, and the junction held 16 bases outside the gene matches. Germline lookup yields CDR1 LNHDA and CDR2 SQIVND (reference sequence). Profiling relied on immunoSEQ multiplex PCR, and the TCRdb table lists in-frame clones only, not all of them. The data hold approximately 280,000 clones, with about 72% observed a single time. Regarding the study as a whole: Clonality correlated strongly with circulating CD8+ T cells and exceeded age-matched healthy donors at baseline. Collection times varied between progressing and sustained-remission patients.

The sequencing used PBMCs, collected at disease progression, from a patient treated with ibrutinib. The source is a human donor with chronic lymphocytic leukemia. V and J are TRBV19 and TRBJ2-7, with 11 bases aligning to TRBD2. The chain's CDR3 is CASSIVLNSSPSGRTYEQYF. Written as DNA, the CDR3 is TGTGCCAGTAGTATAGTATTGAACAGTTCCCCTAGCGGGAGGACCTACGAGCAGTACTTC.